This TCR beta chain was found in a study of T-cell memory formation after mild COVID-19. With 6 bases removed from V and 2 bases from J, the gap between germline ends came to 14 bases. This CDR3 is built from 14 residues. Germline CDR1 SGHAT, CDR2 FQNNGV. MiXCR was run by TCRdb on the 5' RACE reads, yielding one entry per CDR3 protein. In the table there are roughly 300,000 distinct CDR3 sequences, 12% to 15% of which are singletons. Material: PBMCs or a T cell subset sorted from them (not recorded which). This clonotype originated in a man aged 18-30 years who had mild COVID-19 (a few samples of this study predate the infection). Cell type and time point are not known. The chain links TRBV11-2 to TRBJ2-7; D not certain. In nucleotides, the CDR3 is TGTGCCAGCAGGCTTCAGACTTCTCCCTACGAGCAGTACTTC. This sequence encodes CASRLQTSPYEQYF.